Listed below are T cell receptor beta chains from one sample, sequenced in a study of OX40 agonist ivuxolimab in advanced cancers. Some clones are missing from TCRdb's copy, which holds only in-frame ones; the method was immunoSEQ multiplex PCR. The sample carries 60,000 to 75,000 clones, 88% recorded once. The sample in question was CD4+ or CD8+ T cells sorted from blood, obtained in a trial of the OX40 agonist ivuxolimab. These receptors all stem from an adult with an advanced solid tumor such as melanoma, head and neck, liver or kidney cancer. Both conserved end residues are part of each CDR3. Each record gives: D gene, V gene, clone size, J gene, CDR3 protein, CDR3 DNA. A D gene is named only where the DNA matches it firmly. Clone size appears in some rows only: once, few, many, or a class for an expanded clone.

>NA|TRBV19|NA|TRBJ1-2
CASTEGSPRYGYTF
TGTGCCAGTACTGAAGGGTCGCCGCGATATGGCTACACCTTC
>NA|TRBV11-2|NA|TRBJ2-5
CASSLGRRFQETQYF
TGTGCCAGCAGCTTGGGCAGGAGATTCCAAGAGACCCAGTACTTC
>NA|TRBV2|NA|TRBJ1-5
CATAERFNQPQHF
TGTGCCACCGCGGAACGGTTCAATCAGCCCCAGCATTTT
>NA|TRBV28|NA|TRBJ1-1
CASSQGGLYTEAFF
TGTGCCAGCAGCCAAGGGGGTTTGTATACTGAAGCTTTCTTT
>NA|TRBV19|NA|TRBJ2-3
CASSSPRNSTDTQYF
TGTGCCAGTAGCTCACCTAGAAATAGCACAGATACGCAGTATTTT
>NA|TRBV2|NA|TRBJ1-4
CASTGRQEKLFF
TGTGCCAGCACGGGACGACAGGAAAAACTGTTTTTT
>NA|TRBV28|NA|TRBJ1-1
CASLFSGLPNTEAFF
TGTGCCAGCTTGTTCTCGGGACTCCCGAACACTGAAGCTTTCTTT
>TRBD1|TRBV6-5|NA|TRBJ1-2
CASSYFAGTGNGYTF
TGTGCCAGCAGTTACTTCGCCGGGACAGGGAATGGCTACACCTTC
>TRBD2|TRBV5-6|NA|TRBJ2-7
CASSLESLAVNYEQYF
TGTGCCAGCAGCTTGGAAAGCCTAGCGGTTAACTACGAGCAGTACTTC
>NA|TRBV18|NA|TRBJ2-2
CASSPQGSGELFF
TGTGCCAGCTCACCTCAGGGGAGCGGGGAGCTGTTTTTT
>TRBD1|TRBV11-2|NA|TRBJ1-4
CASSPPDRPEKLFF
TGTGCCAGCAGCCCACCGGACAGGCCAGAAAAACTGTTTTTT
>NA|TRBV18|NA|TRBJ2-5
CASSPAETQYF
TGTGCCAGCTCACCAGCGGAGACCCAGTACTTC
>TRBD2|TRBV18|NA|TRBJ2-1
CASSPPMAGALRNEQFF
TGTGCCAGCTCACCACCGATGGCGGGAGCTTTACGCAATGAGCAGTTCTTC
>NA|TRBV6-6|NA|TRBJ1-5
CASSRSGGDHQPQHF
TGTGCCAGCAGCCGTAGCGGGGGGGATCACCAGCCCCAGCATTTT
>NA|TRBV7-9|NA|TRBJ2-2
CASLRTGNTGELFF
TGTGCCAGCCTTAGGACGGGGAACACCGGGGAGCTGTTTTTT
>NA|TRBV7-2|NA|TRBJ2-5
CASSPEQTQYF
TGTGCCAGCAGCCCCGAGCAGACCCAGTACTTC
>NA|TRBV7-3|once|TRBJ2-7
CASSRDGGGEQYF
TGTGCCAGCTCACGTGATGGAGGGGGTGAGCAGTACTTC
>NA|TRBV7-6|NA|TRBJ2-7
CASSLAGATYEQYF
TGTGCCAGCAGCTTAGCAGGGGCGACCTACGAGCAGTACTTC
>NA|TRBV11-2|NA|TRBJ1-5
CASSRGGSSNQPQHF
TGTGCCAGCAGCCGAGGGGGGAGTAGCAATCAGCCCCAGCATTTT
>NA|TRBV6-5|NA|TRBJ2-5
CASRAGTHKETQYF
TGTGCCAGCAGAGCCGGGACACATAAAGAGACCCAGTACTTC
>NA|TRBV6-5|few|TRBJ1-4
CASRIGGVSEKLFF
TGTGCCAGCAGGATAGGGGGGGTCAGCGAAAAACTGTTTTTT
>NA|TRBV11-2|NA|TRBJ2-1
CASSLTSPGVNEQFF
TGTGCCAGCAGCTTAACCTCCCCGGGGGTCAATGAGCAGTTCTTC
>TRBD1|TRBV29-1|few|TRBJ1-1
CSGGPGGRSEAFF
TGCAGCGGGGGGCCAGGGGGCCGTAGTGAAGCTTTCTTT
>NA|TRBV7-2|NA|TRBJ1-1
CASSLEAILNTEAFF
TGTGCCAGCAGCTTAGAGGCCATATTGAACACTGAAGCTTTCTTT
>TRBD2|TRBV7-9|NA|TRBJ2-7
CASSLLPGLAGGAYEQYF
TGTGCCAGCAGCCTCCTTCCGGGACTAGCGGGAGGAGCCTACGAGCAGTACTTC
>NA|TRBV5-3|NA|TRBJ2-5
CARSLGAPRETQYF
TGTGCCAGAAGCTTGGGGGCCCCGAGGGAGACCCAGTACTTC
>NA|TRBV6-5|once|TRBJ2-7
CASSEETVKRWQYF
TGTGCCAGCAGTGAAGAGACAGTCAAGAGGTGGCAGTACTTC
>NA|TRBV19|NA|TRBJ1-2
CASSMAGKSGYTF
TGTGCCAGTAGTATGGCAGGGAAGAGTGGCTACACCTTC
>TRBD1|TRBV4-2|NA|TRBJ2-5
CASSQDRGETQYF
TGTGCCAGCAGCCAAGACAGGGGGGAGACCCAGTACTTC
>NA|TRBV14|NA|TRBJ2-5
CASSQVGWGETQYF
TGTGCCAGCAGCCAAGTTGGTTGGGGAGAGACCCAGTACTTC
>TRBD1|TRBV7-9|once|TRBJ1-1
CASSSGTGTEAFF
TGTGCCAGCAGCTCCGGGACAGGGACCGAAGCTTTCTTT
>NA|TRBV29-1|NA|TRBJ2-1
CSAAQTYNEQFF
TGCAGCGCCGCCCAAACCTACAATGAGCAGTTCTTC
>NA|TRBV6-5|NA|TRBJ2-3
CASSYSWAVPDTQYF
TGTGCCAGCAGTTACTCCTGGGCAGTCCCAGATACGCAGTATTTT
>NA|TRBV6-5|NA|TRBJ1-6
CASTRQNSPLHF
TGTGCCAGCACCCGACAGAATTCACCCCTCCACTTT
>NA|TRBV7-9|NA|TRBJ1-5
CASSLANGRQPQHF
TGTGCCAGCAGCTTAGCAAACGGGCGTCAGCCCCAGCATTTT
>NA|TRBV25-1|NA|TRBJ2-1
CASSRSFLHEQFF
TGTGCCAGCAGTCGGTCGTTTTTGCATGAGCAGTTCTTC
>NA|TRBV19|NA|TRBJ2-2
CASSISWDPNTGELFF
TGTGCCAGTAGTATATCCTGGGATCCGAACACCGGGGAGCTGTTTTTT
>NA|TRBV6-6|NA|TRBJ2-7
CASSSIRSTEQYF
TGTGCCAGCAGTTCCATCAGGAGCACCGAGCAGTACTTC
>NA|TRBV4-1|NA|TRBJ2-2
CASSHLDMGWITGELFF
TGCGCCAGCAGCCATCTTGATATGGGGTGGATCACCGGGGAGCTGTTTTTT
>TRBD1|TRBV19|NA|TRBJ2-1
CASSMGGTGGYNEQFF
TGTGCCAGTAGTATGGGCGGGACAGGGGGTTACAATGAGCAGTTCTTC
>NA|TRBV6-5|NA|TRBJ1-2
CASSDSPNYGYTF
TGTGCCAGCTCGGACAGCCCTAACTATGGCTACACCTTC
>NA|TRBV28|NA|TRBJ2-7
CASSSGPGPYEQYF
TGTGCCAGCAGTTCAGGACCGGGTCCCTACGAGCAGTACTTC
>NA|TRBV28|NA|TRBJ2-7
CASSFVRGGTYEQYF
TGTGCCAGCAGTTTTGTTAGGGGCGGTACCTACGAGCAGTACTTC
>TRBD1|TRBV11-3|NA|TRBJ2-7
CASSLGQVYEQYF
TGTGCCAGCAGCTTGGGACAGGTCTACGAGCAGTACTTC
>NA|TRBV28|NA|TRBJ2-5
CASSLMGQGSQETQYF
TGTGCCAGCAGTTTAATGGGCCAGGGGTCCCAAGAGACCCAGTACTTC
>TRBD1|TRBV10-2|NA|TRBJ1-4
CASRTGTGDATNEKLFF
TGCGCCAGCAGGACCGGGACAGGGGATGCAACTAATGAAAAACTGTTTTTT
>TRBD1|TRBV19|NA|TRBJ1-2
CASSQEDRARNLYGYTF
TGTGCCAGTAGCCAGGAGGACAGGGCCCGCAACCTCTATGGCTACACCTTC
>NA|TRBV5-4|NA|TRBJ2-1
CASSLGQPLTTGNEQFF
TGTGCCAGCAGCCTCGGACAGCCCCTGACTACGGGCAATGAGCAGTTCTTC
>NA|TRBV9|NA|TRBJ2-7
CASSVGLARNSERSYEQYF
TGTGCCAGCAGCGTAGGACTTGCGAGAAACTCCGAACGGTCCTACGAGCAGTACTTC
>TRBD2|TRBV27|NA|TRBJ2-7
CASSSSGRASEQYF
TGTGCCAGCAGTTCTAGCGGGAGGGCATCCGAGCAGTACTTC
>NA|TRBV7-3|NA|TRBJ2-1
CASSLEDEQFF
TGTGCCAGCAGCCTGGAGGATGAGCAGTTCTTC
>TRBD2|TRBV28|NA|TRBJ2-3
CASSPLRGSTDTQYF
TGTGCCAGCAGTCCACTGCGGGGGAGCACAGATACGCAGTATTTT
>NA|TRBV19|NA|TRBJ2-1
CASRGQGANDNEQFF
TGTGCCAGTAGGGGCCAGGGCGCGAACGACAATGAGCAGTTCTTC
>NA|TRBV5-1|NA|TRBJ1-4
CASSQDSTNEKLFF
TGCGCCAGCAGTCAGGACAGTACTAATGAAAAACTGTTTTTT
>NA|TRBV5-6|NA|TRBJ2-2
CASSLWLSPYTGELFF
TGTGCCAGCAGCTTGTGGCTCAGTCCGTACACCGGGGAGCTGTTTTTT
>NA|TRBV9|NA|TRBJ2-6
CASSPTPGANVLTF
TGTGCCAGCAGCCCCACTCCTGGGGCCAACGTCCTGACTTTC